This T cell receptor beta chain was obtained from a study of blood T cells in healthy people across ages. The wider study: Capturing about one barcoded beta molecule per two T cells was achieved by template switching.

Germline-derived CDR1 and CDR2 are MNHEY and SVGEGT. This CDR3 comprises 13 residues. V lost 6 bases, J lost 4 bases, and 13 bases lay in between. Overall study results and limits: A strong correlation between TCR beta diversity and naive T cell percentage was seen. Long-lived donors had more naive CD4+ cells and higher diversity than aged donors.

There are many counts of this clonotype. The antigen remains unidentified. The authors ran a second PCR of about 7 to 11 cycles using a sample-barcoded 5' primer and a J-beta primer mix. The template-switch adaptor, which had 12 random nucleotides, put a tag on each cDNA molecule. TCRdb fed the 5' RACE reads into MiXCR, producing one record per CDR3 protein. Seen here are under 2 million distinct CDR3 sequences, about 32% observed once, and the top ten hold around 11%. Sequencing was performed on blood. This chain joins TRBV6-2 or TRBV6-3 and TRBJ2-7; a weak D match, TRBD1 (7 bases). The source is a woman under 40 in good health. CDR3 DNA: TGTGCCAGCAGGATACAGGGGAGGTACGAGCAGTACTTC. Its translation: CASRIQGRYEQYF.